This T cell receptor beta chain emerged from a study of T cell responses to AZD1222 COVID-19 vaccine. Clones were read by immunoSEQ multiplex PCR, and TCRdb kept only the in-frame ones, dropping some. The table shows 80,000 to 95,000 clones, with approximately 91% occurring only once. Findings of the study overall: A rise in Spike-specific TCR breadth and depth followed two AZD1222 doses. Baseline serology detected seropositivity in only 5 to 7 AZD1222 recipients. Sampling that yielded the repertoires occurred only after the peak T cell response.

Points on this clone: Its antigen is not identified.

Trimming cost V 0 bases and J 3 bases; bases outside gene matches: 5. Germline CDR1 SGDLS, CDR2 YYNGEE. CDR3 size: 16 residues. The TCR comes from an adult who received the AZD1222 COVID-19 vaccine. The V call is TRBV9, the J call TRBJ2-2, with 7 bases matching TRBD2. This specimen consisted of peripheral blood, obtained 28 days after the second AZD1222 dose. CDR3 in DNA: TGTGCCAGCAGCGTAGTTGCGGGAGTTGACACCGGGGAGCTGTTTTTT. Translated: CASSVVAGVDTGELFF.